Below are 18 T cell receptor beta chains sequenced from a single sample in a study of regulatory T cells in long-lasting Graves disease. To make TCR beta libraries, researchers used iRepertoire HTBI primers and Arm-PCR of CDR3 regions. TCRdb called the multiplex PCR reads again in MiXCR, with one record for every CDR3 protein. The sample carries under 450,000 distinct CDR3 sequences, 15% to 20% recorded once. Time point indicated: newly diagnosed GD, antithyroid drugs for less than 3 months. After RNA was extracted from PBMCs, the TCR library was made from it. The same sample was also used in a study of T cells in Graves' hyperthyroidism and ophthalmopathy.

Material: peripheral blood mononuclear cells (PBMCs), obtained at new diagnosis, from a patient treated with antithyroid drugs. These receptors came from a young woman with Graves disease.

The chain couples TRBV6-2 or TRBV6-3 to TRBJ2-7; 7 nucleotides align to TRBD2. Germline CDR1 and CDR2: MNHEY and SVGEGT. V trimming: 2 bases; J trimming: 5 bases; junction bases outside the gene matches: 3. This CDR3 is 13 amino acids long. CDR3 sequence reads: CASSYPTSHEQYF. The CDR3 DNA sequence: TGTGCCAGCAGTTACCCGACTAGCCACGAGCAGTACTTC.

This clonotype was seen a handful of times. A junction boundary mismatches the germline segment, possibly from a read error. V is TRBV13 and J is TRBJ2-2; 7 nucleotides align to TRBD2. CDR1 is PRHDT and CDR2 is FYEKMQ in the germline V gene (reference sequence). The CDR3 runs 16 residues. CDR3 amino acids: CASTNPGRGYTGELVF. The CDR3 DNA is TGTGCCAGCACCAATCCGGGGAGGGGTTACACCGGGGAGCTGGTTTTT.

The chain combines TRBV20-1 with TRBJ1-1; a possible D gene is TRBD1 (5 bases). CDR1 DFQATT and CDR2 SNEGSKA come from the germline V gene (reference sequence). The CDR3 is made up of 14 amino acids. The V end lost 6 bases, the J end lost 0 bases, and 14 bases lay between the germline ends. The CDR3 loop is CSAGPQGLNTEAFF. The DNA for the CDR3 is TGCAGTGCAGGGCCCCAGGGTTTGAACACTGAAGCTTTCTTT.

This clonotype is a singleton in its sample. A much larger clone lies a single base off, so this may be a read error. The chain has TRBV20-1 and TRBJ2-3; possibly TRBD2 for D (5 bases). The DNA end is more similar to TRBJ2-7, so the J call may be wrong. CDR3 length: 10 residues. Germline V gene lookup returns CDR1 DFQATT and CDR2 SNEGSKA (reference sequence). The CDR3, as DNA: TGCAGTGCTAGGGAGGATGAGCAGTACTTC. Protein: CSAREDEQYF.

This clonotype was recorded many times. The chain employs TRBV12-3 or TRBV12-4 and TRBJ2-5; D is perhaps TRBD1 (6 bases). Trimming took off 3 bases at V and 4 bases at J, with 12 bases between the two ends. The CDR3 loop spans 14 amino acids. The CDR3 here is CASSFGQRRETQYF. CDR3 bases: TGTGCCAGCAGTTTTGGACAGAGAAGAGAGACCCAGTACTTC.

This clonotype was observed at least ten times. V gene TRBV6-1 combines with J gene TRBJ1-1; D call uncertain. V was clipped by 3 bases and J by 10 bases, with 15 bases between them. Germline CDR1 and CDR2: MNHNS and SASEGT. The CDR3 extends over 13 amino acids. CDR3 sequence: CASSERIGVVAFF. DNA for the CDR3: TGTGCCAGCAGTGAGAGGATTGGGGTAGTAGCTTTCTTT.

This clonotype was counted ten times or more. The chain combines TRBV6-2 or TRBV6-3 with TRBJ1-6, with TRBD1 as a possible D gene (5 bases). The germline CDR1 and CDR2 sequences are MNHEY and SVGEGT. The CDR3 has 14 amino acids. The V end was cut by 11 bases, the J end by 10 bases, with 21 bases between. The CDR3 nucleotides read TGTGCCGGGGGATCGCGGACGACTAGGTCACCCCTCCACTTT. Translation: CAGGSRTTRSPLHF.

This clonotype was observed at least ten times. The germline gene is not matched at one end of the junction; a read error may be the cause. This chain connects TRBV12-3 or TRBV12-4 to TRBJ2-7, with D unresolved. The CDR3 has 13 residues. The CDR3 sequence is CASSKRAHYVQYF. CDR3 nucleotides: TGTGCCAGCAGTAAACGTGCCCATTACGTGCAGTACTTC.

This clonotype was observed at least ten times. The V gene is TRBV6-1, the J gene TRBJ1-6; D gene unclear. This CDR3 has 13 residues. Trimming left V 4 bases short and J 10 bases short, with 11 bases between. Germline CDR1 MNHNS, CDR2 SASEGT. The CDR3 protein is CASSARVESPLHF. Written as DNA, the CDR3 is TGTGCCAGCAGTGCGAGGGTAGAGTCACCCCTCCACTTT.

About this clonotype: A read error may be the cause here, since a much bigger clone is one base away. The chain links TRBV5-6 to TRBJ1-1; 10 bases agree with TRBD1. Germline assignment: CDR1 SGHDT and CDR2 YYEEEE. The CDR3 is made up of 15 amino acids. The V and J ends lost 8 bases and 5 bases, in that order; junction bases with no gene match: 12. CDR3 DNA sequence: TGTGCCAGAAGCGGAGACAGGGGGCGCGGGACTGAAGCTTTCTTT. Its protein is CARSGDRGRGTEAFF.

This clonotype was counted a few times. V gene TRBV7-9 combines with J gene TRBJ2-6; tentative D call: TRBD1 (5 bases). Germline V gene data show CDR1 as SEHNR and CDR2 as FQNEAQ (reference sequence). The CDR3 is made up of 15 amino acids. V gave up 6 bases and J gave up 2 bases, with 11 bases separating them. The CDR3 DNA is TGTGCCAGCAGAAGGGCGACAGCTGGGGCCAACGTCCTGACTTTC. Its protein product is CASRRATAGANVLTF.

This clonotype was seen at least ten times. The chain uses TRBV2 and TRBJ2-7; D is unclear. The V and J ends lost 2 bases and 0 bases respectively, with 8 bases between them. Germline assignment: CDR1 SNHLY and CDR2 FYNNEI. CDR3 length: 14 residues. The CDR3 here is CASSEQESSYEQYF. The DNA for the CDR3 is TGTGCCAGCAGTGAACAGGAAAGCTCCTACGAGCAGTACTTC.

The rearrangement links TRBV4-1 to TRBJ2-7; 9 bases are shared with TRBD2. Looked up from germline, CDR1 is MGHRA and CDR2 is YSYEKL. The CDR3 consists of 15 residues. Germline trimming cut 3 bases from V and 5 bases from J; bases unmatched to any gene: 8. As DNA, the CDR3 is TGCGCCAGCAGCCATGGTGTGGCTAGCGGGAACGAGCAGTACTTC. It yields the protein CASSHGVASGNEQYF.

This clonotype was seen a few times. This sequence joins TRBV7-3 and TRBJ2-3, with D possibly called TRBD1 or TRBD2 (5 bases each). The ends were cut back, 2 bases at V and 4 bases at J, with 16 bases in the middle. This CDR3 is built from 16 residues. The germline gives CDR1 SGHTA, CDR2 FQGTGA. This chain's CDR3 is CASSLGGGLSADTQYF. CDR3 bases: TGTGCCAGCAGCTTAGGTGGGGGTCTTTCGGCAGATACGCAGTATTTT.

This clonotype occurred a few times. The J gene is TRBJ1-1, the V gene TRBV6-1, with D maybe TRBD1 (5 bases). CDR1 is MNHNS, CDR2 SASEGT, per germline. The CDR3 length is 13 residues. V lost 9 bases and J 0 bases, leaving 11 bases between the germline ends. DNA for the CDR3: TGTGCCAGTGCCGGGGCGCTGAACACTGAAGCTTTCTTT. Translating it yields CASAGALNTEAFF.

This clonotype was observed at least ten times. The chain is built from TRBV5-1 and TRBJ1-4; possibly TRBD1 for D (6 bases). Trimming stripped 6 bases from V and 5 bases from J, with 17 bases between. Germline CDR1 reads SGHRS; CDR2 reads YFSETQ. The CDR3 totals 15 residues. The CDR3 loop is CASTRWGAPNEKLFF. In DNA form, the CDR3 reads TGCGCCAGCACTCGTTGGGGGGCCCCAAATGAAAAACTGTTTTTT. Drawing the rest from reference TRBV5-1 and TRBJ1-4, the complete variable domain is KAGVTQTPRYLIKTRGQQVTLSCSPISGHRSVSWYQQTPGQGLQFLFEYFSETQRNKGNFPGRFSGRQFSNSRSEMNVSTLELGDSALYLCASTRWGAPNEKLFFGSGTQLSVL.

There are many counts of this clonotype. The J gene is TRBJ2-7, the V gene TRBV3-1, with TRBD2 identical over 7 bases. CDR1 is LGHDT, CDR2 YNNKEL, per germline (reference sequence). This CDR3 comprises 17 residues. J gave up 0 bases and V 3 bases, and 11 bases lay outside the gene matches. CDR3 loop: CASSQDAPGGSSYEQYF. The CDR3 DNA reads as TGTGCCAGCAGCCAGGACGCCCCGGGCGGGAGCTCCTACGAGCAGTACTTC.

This clonotype has more than one count but fewer than ten. The chain has TRBV2 and TRBJ1-2; 10 nucleotides align to TRBD1. Germline CDR1 is SNHLY and CDR2 is FYNNEI. CDR3 length equals 14 residues. V lost 6 bases, J lost 8 bases, and 9 bases stayed unmatched. The CDR3 here is CASSLSGTGEGYTF. CDR3 in DNA: TGTGCCAGCAGCTTATCAGGGACAGGGGAAGGCTACACCTTC.